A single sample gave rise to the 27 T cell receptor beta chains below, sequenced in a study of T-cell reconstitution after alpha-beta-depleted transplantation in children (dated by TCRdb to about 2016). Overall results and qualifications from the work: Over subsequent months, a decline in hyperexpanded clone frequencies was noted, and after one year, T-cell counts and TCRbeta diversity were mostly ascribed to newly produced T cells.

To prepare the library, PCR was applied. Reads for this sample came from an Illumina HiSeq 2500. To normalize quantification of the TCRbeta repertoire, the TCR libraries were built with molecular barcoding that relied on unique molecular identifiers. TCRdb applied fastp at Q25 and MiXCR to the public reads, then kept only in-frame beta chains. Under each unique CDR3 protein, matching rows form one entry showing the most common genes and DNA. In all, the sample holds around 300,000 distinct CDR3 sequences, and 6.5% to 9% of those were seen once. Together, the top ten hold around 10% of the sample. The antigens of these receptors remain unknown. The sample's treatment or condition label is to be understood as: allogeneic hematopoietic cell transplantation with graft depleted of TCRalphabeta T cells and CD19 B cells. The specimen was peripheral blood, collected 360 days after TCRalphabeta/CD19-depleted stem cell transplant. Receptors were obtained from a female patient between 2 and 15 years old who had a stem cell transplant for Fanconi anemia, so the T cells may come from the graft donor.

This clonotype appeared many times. The DNA for the CDR3 is TGCGCCAGCAGCTTGGGGGGCGGGAGGAACATTCAGTACTTC. Protein: CASSLGGGRNIQYF. This chain links TRBV5-1 with TRBJ2-4; 8 bases are a match to TRBD2. Germline lookup yields CDR1 SGHRS and CDR2 YFSETQ. The V and J ends lost 0 bases and 7 bases, in that order; junction bases with no gene match: 3. This CDR3 spans 14 amino acids.

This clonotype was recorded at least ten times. The CDR3 DNA reads as TGTGCCAGCAGCTTAGTGGCAAGTTGGCGGGCAGATTACTACGAGCAGTACTTC. This codes for CASSLVASWRADYYEQYF. The chain carries TRBV7-8 and TRBJ2-7, with D tentatively TRBD2 (5 bases). V was shortened by 1 base and J by 3 bases, with 22 bases between the two germline ends. The CDR3 is made up of 18 amino acids. CDR1 is SGHVS, CDR2 FQNEAQ, per germline.

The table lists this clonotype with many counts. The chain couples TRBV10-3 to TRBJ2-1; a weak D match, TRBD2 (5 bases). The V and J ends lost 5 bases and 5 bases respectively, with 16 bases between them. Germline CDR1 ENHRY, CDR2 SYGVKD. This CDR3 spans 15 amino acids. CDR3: CAISPGLLPNNEQFF. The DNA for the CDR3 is TGTGCCATCAGTCCAGGACTTCTCCCCAACAATGAGCAGTTCTTC.

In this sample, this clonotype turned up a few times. This CDR3 reads CAITKQTEAFF. The CDR3 DNA follows: TGTGCCATCACAAAGCAAACTGAAGCTTTCTTT. This chain joins TRBV10-3 and TRBJ1-1; D gene unclear. Germline lookup yields CDR1 ENHRY and CDR2 SYGVKD. Trimming took 7 bases from V and 5 from J, leaving 8 bases between them. This CDR3 comprises 11 residues.

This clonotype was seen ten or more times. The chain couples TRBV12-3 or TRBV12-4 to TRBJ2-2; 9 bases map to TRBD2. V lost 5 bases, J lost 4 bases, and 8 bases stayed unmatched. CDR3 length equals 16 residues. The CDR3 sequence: CASSPRRGGITGELFF. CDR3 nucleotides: TGTGCCAGCAGTCCGAGGCGGGGGGGCATCACCGGGGAGCTGTTTTTT.

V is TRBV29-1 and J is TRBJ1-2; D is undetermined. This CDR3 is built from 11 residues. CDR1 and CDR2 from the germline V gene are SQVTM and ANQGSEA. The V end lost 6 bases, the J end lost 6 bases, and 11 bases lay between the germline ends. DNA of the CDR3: TGCAGCGTCGGAACAAAGGATGGCTACACCTTC. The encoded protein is CSVGTKDGYTF.

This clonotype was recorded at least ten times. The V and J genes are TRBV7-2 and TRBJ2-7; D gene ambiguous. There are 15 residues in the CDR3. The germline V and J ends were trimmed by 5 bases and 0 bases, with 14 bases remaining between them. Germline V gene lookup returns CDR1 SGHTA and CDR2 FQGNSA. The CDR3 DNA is TGTGCCAGCAGCCTTTTGGTAGGCCTCTCCTACGAGCAGTACTTC. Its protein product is CASSLLVGLSYEQYF.

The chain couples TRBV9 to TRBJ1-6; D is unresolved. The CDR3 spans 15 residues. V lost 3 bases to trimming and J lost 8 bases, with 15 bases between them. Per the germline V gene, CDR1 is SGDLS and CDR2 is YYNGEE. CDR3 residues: CASSEGPGVDSPLHF. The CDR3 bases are TGTGCCAGCAGCGAAGGACCGGGTGTTGATTCACCCCTCCACTTT. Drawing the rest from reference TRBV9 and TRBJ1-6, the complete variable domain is DSGVTQTPKHLITATGQRVTLRCSPRSGDLSVYWYQQSLDQGLQFLIQYYNGEERAKGNILERFSAQQFPDLHSELNLSSLELGDSALYFCASSEGPGVDSPLHFGNGTRLTVT.

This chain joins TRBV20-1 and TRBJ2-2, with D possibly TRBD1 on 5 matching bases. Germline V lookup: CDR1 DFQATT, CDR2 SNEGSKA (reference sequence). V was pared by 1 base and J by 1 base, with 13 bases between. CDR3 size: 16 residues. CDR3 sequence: CSARGQLVLNTGELFF. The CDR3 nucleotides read TGCAGTGCTAGAGGACAGTTAGTACTGAACACCGGGGAGCTGTTTTTT.

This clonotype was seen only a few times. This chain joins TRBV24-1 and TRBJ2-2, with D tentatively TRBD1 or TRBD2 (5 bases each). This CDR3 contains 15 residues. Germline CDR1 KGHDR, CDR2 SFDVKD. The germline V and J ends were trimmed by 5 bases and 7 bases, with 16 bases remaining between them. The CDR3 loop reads CATSGEGLKVGELFF. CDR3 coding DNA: TGTGCCACCAGTGGCGAGGGGTTGAAGGTCGGGGAGCTGTTTTTT.

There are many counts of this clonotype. The CDR3: CASSLGALDTIYF. DNA of the CDR3: TGTGCCAGCAGTTTAGGGGCTCTCGACACCATATATTTT. The genes are TRBV12-3 or TRBV12-4 and TRBJ1-3; D gene uncertain. With 1 base removed from V and 8 bases from J, the gap between germline ends came to 9 bases. The CDR3 has 13 amino acids.

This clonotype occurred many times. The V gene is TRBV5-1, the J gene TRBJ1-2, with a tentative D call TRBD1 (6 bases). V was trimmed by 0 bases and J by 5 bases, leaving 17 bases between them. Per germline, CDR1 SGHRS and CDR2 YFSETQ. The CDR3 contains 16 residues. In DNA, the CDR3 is TGCGCCAGCAGCTTGGGACCGCTTTGGAGGGGGTATGGCTACACCTTC. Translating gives CASSLGPLWRGYGYTF.

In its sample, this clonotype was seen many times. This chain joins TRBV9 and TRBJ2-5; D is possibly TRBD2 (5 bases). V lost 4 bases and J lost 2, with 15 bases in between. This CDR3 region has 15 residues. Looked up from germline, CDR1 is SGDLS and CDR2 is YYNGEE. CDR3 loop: CASSLSPGTQETQYF. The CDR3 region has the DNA TGTGCCAGCAGCCTCTCCCCGGGAACTCAAGAGACCCAGTACTTC.

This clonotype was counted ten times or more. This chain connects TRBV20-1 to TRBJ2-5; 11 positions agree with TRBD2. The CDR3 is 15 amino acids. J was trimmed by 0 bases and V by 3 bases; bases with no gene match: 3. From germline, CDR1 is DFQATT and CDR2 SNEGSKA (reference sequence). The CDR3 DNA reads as TGCAGTGCTAGCAGACTAGCGGGGAACCAAGAGACCCAGTACTTC. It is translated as CSASRLAGNQETQYF.

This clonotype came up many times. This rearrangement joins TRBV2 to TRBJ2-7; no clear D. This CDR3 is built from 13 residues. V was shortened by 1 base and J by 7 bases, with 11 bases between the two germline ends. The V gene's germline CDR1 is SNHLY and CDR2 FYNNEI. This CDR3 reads CASSEGSQLEQYF. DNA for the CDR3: TGTGCCAGCAGTGAAGGAAGCCAGCTTGAGCAGTACTTC.

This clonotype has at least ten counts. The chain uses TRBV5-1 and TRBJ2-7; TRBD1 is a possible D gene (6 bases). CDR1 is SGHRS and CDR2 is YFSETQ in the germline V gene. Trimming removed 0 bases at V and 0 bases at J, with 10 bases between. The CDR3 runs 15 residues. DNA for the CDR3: TGCGCCAGCAGCTTGGCTACAGGGAGCTCCTACGAGCAGTACTTC. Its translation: CASSLATGSSYEQYF.

The CDR3 DNA reads as TGTGCCAGCAGCCTCGGTTTAGTGTACTACGAGCAGTACTTC. Its protein product is CASSLGLVYYEQYF. The rearrangement joins TRBV11-2 to TRBJ2-7; D is unclear. Germline CDR1 and CDR2: SGHAT and FQNNGV. V was trimmed by 5 bases and J by 3 bases, leaving 14 bases between them. The CDR3 loop spans 14 amino acids.

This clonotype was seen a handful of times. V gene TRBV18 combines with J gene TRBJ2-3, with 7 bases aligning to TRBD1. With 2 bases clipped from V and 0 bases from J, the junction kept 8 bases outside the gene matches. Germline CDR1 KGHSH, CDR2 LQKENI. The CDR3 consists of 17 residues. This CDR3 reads CASSPVGQVGSTDTQYF. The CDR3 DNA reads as TGTGCCAGCTCACCAGTCGGACAGGTGGGAAGCACAGATACGCAGTATTTT.

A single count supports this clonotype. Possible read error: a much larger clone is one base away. The CDR3 reads CASSFVVDGSNTGELFF. The CDR3, as DNA: TGTGCCAGCAGCTTTGTCGTCGACGGCTCGAACACCGGGGAGCTGTTTTTT. The chain joins TRBV7-9 to TRBJ2-2; no reliable D call. This CDR3 contains 17 residues. Germline assignment: CDR1 SEHNR and CDR2 FQNEAQ (reference sequence). Trimming pared 3 bases from V and 0 bases from J, leaving 14 bases between.

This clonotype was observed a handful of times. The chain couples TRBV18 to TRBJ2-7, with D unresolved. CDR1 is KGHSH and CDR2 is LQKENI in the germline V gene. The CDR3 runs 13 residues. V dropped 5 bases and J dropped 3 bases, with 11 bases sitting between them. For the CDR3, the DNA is TGTGCCAGCTCATCTGGGTCCCACTACGAGCAGTACTTC. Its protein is CASSSGSHYEQYF.

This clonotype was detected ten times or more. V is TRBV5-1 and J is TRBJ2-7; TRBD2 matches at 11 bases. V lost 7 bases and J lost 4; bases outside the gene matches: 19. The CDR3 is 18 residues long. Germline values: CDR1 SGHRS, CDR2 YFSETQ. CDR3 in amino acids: CASAVAGGPSYASYEQYF. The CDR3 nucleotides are TGCGCCAGCGCGGTAGCGGGAGGGCCAAGTTACGCGTCGTACGAGCAGTACTTC.

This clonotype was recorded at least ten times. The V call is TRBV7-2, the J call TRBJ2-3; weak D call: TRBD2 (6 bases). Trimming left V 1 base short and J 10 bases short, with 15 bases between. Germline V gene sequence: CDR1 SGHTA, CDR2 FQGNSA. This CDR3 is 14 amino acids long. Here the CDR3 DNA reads TGTGCCAGCAGCTTAGGCGGGGTGATCGATGCGCAGTATTTT. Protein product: CASSLGGVIDAQYF.

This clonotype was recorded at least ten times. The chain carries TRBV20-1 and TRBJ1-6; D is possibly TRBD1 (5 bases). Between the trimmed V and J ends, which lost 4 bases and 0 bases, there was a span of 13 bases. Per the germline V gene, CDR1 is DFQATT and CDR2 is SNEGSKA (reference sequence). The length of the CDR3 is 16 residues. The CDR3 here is CSAIDSASSYNSPLHF. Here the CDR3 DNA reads TGCAGTGCTATCGACAGCGCTAGCTCCTATAATTCACCCCTCCACTTT.

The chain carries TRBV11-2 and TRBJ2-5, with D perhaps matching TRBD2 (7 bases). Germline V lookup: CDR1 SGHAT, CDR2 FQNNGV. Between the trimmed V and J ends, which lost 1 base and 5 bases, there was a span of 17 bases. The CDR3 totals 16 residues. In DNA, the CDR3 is TGTGCCAGCAGCTTAGTGGGGGGGCGCCCCGGGGAGACCCAGTACTTC. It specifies CASSLVGGRPGETQYF. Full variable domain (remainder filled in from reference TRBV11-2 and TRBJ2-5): EAGVAQSPRYKIIEKRQSVAFWCNPISGHATLYWYQQILGQGPKLLIQFQNNGVVDDSQLPKDRFSAERLKGVDSTLKIQPAKLEDSAVYLCASSLVGGRPGETQYFGPGTRLLVL.

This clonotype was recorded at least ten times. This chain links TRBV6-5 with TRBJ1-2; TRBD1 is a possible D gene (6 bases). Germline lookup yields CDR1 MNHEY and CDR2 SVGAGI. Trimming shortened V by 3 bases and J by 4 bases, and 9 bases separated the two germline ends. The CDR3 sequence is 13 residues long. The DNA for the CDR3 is TGTGCCAGCAGTTATGCCAGGGGCTATGGCTACACCTTC. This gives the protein CASSYARGYGYTF.

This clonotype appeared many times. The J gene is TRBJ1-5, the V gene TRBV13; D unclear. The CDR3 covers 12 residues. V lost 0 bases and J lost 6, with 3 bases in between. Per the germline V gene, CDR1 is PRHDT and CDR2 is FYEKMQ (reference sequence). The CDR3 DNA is TGTGCCAGCAGCTTAGGCCGTCAGCCCCAGCATTTT. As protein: CASSLGRQPQHF.

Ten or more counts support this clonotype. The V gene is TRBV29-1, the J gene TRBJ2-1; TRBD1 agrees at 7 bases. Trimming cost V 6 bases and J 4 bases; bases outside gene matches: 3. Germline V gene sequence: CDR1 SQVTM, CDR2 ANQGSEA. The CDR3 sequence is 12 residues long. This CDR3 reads CSVTGKYNEQFF. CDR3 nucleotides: TGCAGCGTGACAGGGAAGTACAATGAGCAGTTCTTC.